Each of the 11 T cell receptor beta chains below was sequenced from the same sample in a study of T cells in localized non-small cell lung cancer. The protocol was immunoSEQ multiplex PCR, while the TCRdb copy is restricted to in-frame clones and leaves out a portion. The profile shows about 77,000 clones, around nine tenths of them singletons. Material: peripheral blood, obtained before any cancer treatment. Receptor source: a woman aged 40 to 75 with stage I squamous cell lung carcinoma.

V gene TRBV9 combines with J gene TRBJ1-1, with 11 bases fitting TRBD1. The CDR3 has 14 residues. The germline V gene encodes CDR1 SGDLS and CDR2 YYNGEE. V gave up 3 bases and J gave up 4 bases; unmatched junction bases: 2. This CDR3 reads CASSGGQGGTEAFF. In DNA form, the CDR3 reads TGTGCCAGCAGCGGGGGACAGGGGGGCACTGAAGCTTTCTTT.

This sequence joins TRBV2 and TRBJ1-2; D not resolved. V was trimmed by 3 bases and J by 4 bases, leaving 9 bases between them. CDR3 length: 13 amino acids. CDR1 is SNHLY and CDR2 is FYNNEI in the germline V gene. CDR3 loop: CASSDWESYGYTF. DNA for the CDR3: TGTGCCAGCAGTGATTGGGAATCCTATGGCTACACCTTC.

The V gene is TRBV10-3, the J gene TRBJ1-2, with a possible D match to TRBD1 (5 bases). The length of the CDR3 is 14 residues. Germline assignment: CDR1 ENHRY and CDR2 SYGVKD. Between the trimmed V and J ends, which lost 3 bases and 8 bases, there was a span of 16 bases. CDR3 amino acids: CAISESRQGEGYTF. In nucleotides, the CDR3 is TGTGCCATCAGTGAAAGTAGGCAGGGTGAAGGCTACACCTTC.

The chain employs TRBV10-1 and TRBJ2-2; 8 bases fit TRBD2. Germline CDR1 is WNHNN and CDR2 is SYGVQD (reference sequence). This CDR3 contains 14 residues. V lost 5 bases to trimming and J lost 7 bases; unmatched junction nucleotides: 6. Written as DNA, the CDR3 is TGCGCCAGCAGTAAGGACAGCGGGGGCGGGGAGCTGTTTTTT. This encodes CASSKDSGGGELFF.

The chain recombines TRBV11-2 with TRBJ2-1, with 8 bases fitting TRBD1. Germline V gene sequence: CDR1 SGHAT, CDR2 FQNNGV. Trimming cost V 4 bases and J 7 bases; bases outside gene matches: 9. The CDR3 length is 15 residues. The chain's CDR3 is CASSSPDRTGNEQFF. The CDR3 DNA is TGTGCCAGCAGCTCACCCGACCGGACAGGGAATGAGCAGTTCTTC.

This clone is a singleton in its sample. V usage is TRBV18 and J usage is TRBJ1-2, with 8 bases fitting TRBD1. Trimming removed 3 bases from V and 0 bases from J; junction bases left unmatched: 6. CDR3 length: 16 residues. Germline CDR1 and CDR2: KGHSH and LQKENI. Here the CDR3 DNA reads TGTGCCAGCTCACCTCCCCGGACAGGGTCTAACTATGGCTACACCTTC. Protein product: CASSPPRTGSNYGYTF.

The chain couples TRBV15 to TRBJ2-7; D is unclear. The CDR3 extends over 13 amino acids. Trimming stripped 1 base from V and 3 bases from J, with 7 bases between. Germline-derived CDR1 and CDR2 are LNHNV and YYDKDF (reference sequence). The CDR3 sequence is CATSRGQIYEQYF. Written as DNA, the CDR3 is TGTGCCACCAGCAGAGGGCAGATCTACGAGCAGTACTTC.

This clone was observed a single time. This rearrangement joins TRBV30 to TRBJ2-3, with TRBD2 identical over 12 bases. The V gene's germline CDR1 is GTSNPN and CDR2 SVGIG (reference sequence). The CDR3 extends over 12 amino acids. V was clipped by 8 bases and J by 4 bases; unmatched bases: 1. The CDR3, as DNA: TGTGCCCGGACTAGCGGGGCAGATACGCAGTATTTT. As protein: CARTSGADTQYF.

The chain combines TRBV30 with TRBJ2-3, with 14 bases matching TRBD2. The CDR3 has 15 amino acids. V lost 2 bases to trimming and J lost 7 bases; unmatched junction nucleotides: 5. Germline CDR1 reads GTSNPN; CDR2 reads SVGIG (reference sequence). In DNA form, the CDR3 reads TGTGCCTGGAGTACGGGACTAGCGGGGGCATATACGCAGTATTTT. This sequence encodes CAWSTGLAGAYTQYF.

This chain joins TRBV5-6 and TRBJ1-3; tentatively, D is TRBD1 (6 bases). This CDR3 spans 16 amino acids. The V gene's germline CDR1 is SGHDT and CDR2 YYEEEE. V lost 4 bases, J lost 0 bases, and 14 bases lay in between. DNA for the CDR3: TGTGCCAGCAGCATACTGACAGGTCGCTCTGGAAACACCATATATTTT. Translated, it gives CASSILTGRSGNTIYF.

In nucleotides, the CDR3 is TGTGCCAGCAGCTTTCGCAGGGCTGCTAATGAAAAACTGTTTTTT. Its translation is CASSFRRAANEKLFF. The J gene is TRBJ1-4, the V gene TRBV5-8, with a possible D match to TRBD1 (5 bases). CDR1 SGHTS and CDR2 YDEGEE come from the germline V gene. The V end lost 2 bases, the J end lost 3 bases, and 11 bases lay between the germline ends. The CDR3 extends over 15 amino acids.